This entry is about one T cell receptor (beta chain). This entry belongs to a study of STAT5B mutations in CD4+ large granular lymphocyte leukemia. Looking at the study overall: Cryopreserved patient cells were CD8-depleted, then anti-CD4 bead selected.

TCRdb's table, derived via immunoSEQ multiplex PCR, lists solely in-frame clones and lacks some. Of around 5,000 clones in the sample, over 70% were seen once. J lost 4 bases, V lost 2 bases, and 10 bases had no gene match. The CDR3 covers 16 residues. Germline V gene data show CDR1 as SGHRS and CDR2 as YFSETQ. Either unselected PBMC or bead-purified CD4+, CD4+CD8+, CD57+ or CD56+ cells were sequenced. This receptor was identified in a man older than 75 with CD4+ T-cell large granular lymphocyte leukemia. The specimen sequenced was PBMCs. The gene calls are TRBV5-1 and TRBJ1-1; 8 nucleotides line up with TRBD1. The CDR3 bases are TGCGCCAGCAGCTTCACGTCAGGGGGCTTGGTCACTGAAGCTTTCTTT. Its translation: CASSFTSGGLVTEAFF.